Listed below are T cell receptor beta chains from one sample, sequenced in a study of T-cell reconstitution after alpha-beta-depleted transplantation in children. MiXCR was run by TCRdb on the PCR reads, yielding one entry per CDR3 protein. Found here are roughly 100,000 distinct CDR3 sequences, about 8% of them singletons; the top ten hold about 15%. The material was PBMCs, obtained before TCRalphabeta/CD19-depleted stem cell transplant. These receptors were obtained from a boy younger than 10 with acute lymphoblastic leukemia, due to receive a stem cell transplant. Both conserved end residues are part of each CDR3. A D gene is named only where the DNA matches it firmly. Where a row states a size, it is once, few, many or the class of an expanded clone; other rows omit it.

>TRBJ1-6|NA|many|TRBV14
TGTGCCAGCAGATTCGAGGATAATTCACCCCTCCACTTT
CASRFEDNSPLHF
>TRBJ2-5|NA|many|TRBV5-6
TGTGCCAGCAGCTTGGCAGCACAAGAAGAGACCCAGTACTTC
CASSLAAQEETQYF
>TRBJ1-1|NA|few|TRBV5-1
TGCGCCAGCAGCTCAACATCGGGGGGCGGCACTGAAGCTTTCTTT
CASSSTSGGGTEAFF
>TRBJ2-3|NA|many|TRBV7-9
TGTGCCAGCAGTGTTGACCGGGATACGCAGTATTTT
CASSVDRDTQYF
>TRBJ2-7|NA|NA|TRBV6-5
TGTGCCAGCCGTTATAGGTCTGGCGAGCAGTACTTC
CASRYRSGEQYF
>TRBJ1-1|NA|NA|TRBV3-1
TGTGCCAGCAGCCAAGGGGGGGCGAACACTGAAGCTTTCTTT
CASSQGGANTEAFF
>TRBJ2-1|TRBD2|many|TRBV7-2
TGTGCCAGCAGCTTAGGATTAGCGGGGGCGATTAGCTCCTACAATGAGCAGTTCTTC
CASSLGLAGAISSYNEQFF
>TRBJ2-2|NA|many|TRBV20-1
TGCAGTGCTAGGGTCACTAGCACGGGCACCGGGGAGCTGTTTTTT
CSARVTSTGTGELFF
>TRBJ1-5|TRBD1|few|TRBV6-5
TGTGCCAGCAGTTGGACAGGGAATCAGCCCCAGCATTTT
CASSWTGNQPQHF
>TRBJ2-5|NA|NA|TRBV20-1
TGCAGTGCTAGGGGAAGGGGGGCGAGAGAGACCCAGTACTTC
CSARGRGARETQYF
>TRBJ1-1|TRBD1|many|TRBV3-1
TGTGCCAGCAGCCGGGGGGCAGGGGGGGACACTGAAGCTTTCTTT
CASSRGAGGDTEAFF
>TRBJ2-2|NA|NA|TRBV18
TGTGCCAGCTCACTACCCAGGGATCCAGGGAACACCGGGGAGCTGTTTTTT
CASSLPRDPGNTGELFF
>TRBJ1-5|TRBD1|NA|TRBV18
TGTGCCAGCTCACCCACAGGGGCTGATCAGCCCCAGCATTTT
CASSPTGADQPQHF
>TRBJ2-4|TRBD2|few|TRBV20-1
TGCAGTGCTAGAGAGCTCGGGAGCGGGGGGGCCGTCCGGTTAAAAAACATTCAGTACTTC
CSARELGSGGAVRLKNIQYF
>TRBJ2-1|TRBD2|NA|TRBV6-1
TGTGCCACTCGGGGACTAGCGGGGGGGGTATACAATGAGCAGTTCTTC
CATRGLAGGVYNEQFF
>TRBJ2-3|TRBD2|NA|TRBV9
TGTGCCAGCAGCGTAGAAGGCAGCGGGGGCCGGGAGCAGTATTTT
CASSVEGSGGREQYF
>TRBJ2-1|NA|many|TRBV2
TGTGCCAGCAGAGAAGATTGGGCTGGCAATGAGCAGTTCTTC
CASREDWAGNEQFF
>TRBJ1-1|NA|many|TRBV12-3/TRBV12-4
TGTGCCACCCAGGAGAACACTGAAGCTTTCTTT
CATQENTEAFF
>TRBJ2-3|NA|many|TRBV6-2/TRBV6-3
TGTGCCAGCAGTCAAGGCGGGGCAAGCACAGATACGCAGTATTTT
CASSQGGASTDTQYF
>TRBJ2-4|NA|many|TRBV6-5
TGTGCCAGCAGTTGGGGGACATCGGCCAAAAACATTCAGTACTTC
CASSWGTSAKNIQYF
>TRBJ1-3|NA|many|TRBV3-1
TGTGCCAGCAGCCCTGACGGGCCCGGAAACACCATATATTTT
CASSPDGPGNTIYF
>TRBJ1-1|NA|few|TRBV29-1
TGCAGCGTTGTAATCCCCCTTGGGCTTACGAACACTGAAGCTTTCTTT
CSVVIPLGLTNTEAFF
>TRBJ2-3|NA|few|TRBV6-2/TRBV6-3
TGTGCCAGCAGTTACTCAGGGAGCACAGATACGCAGTATTTT
CASSYSGSTDTQYF
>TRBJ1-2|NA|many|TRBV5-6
TGTGCCAGCAGCTTGGAGTCAGGTACTGATGGCTACACCTTC
CASSLESGTDGYTF
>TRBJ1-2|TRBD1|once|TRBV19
TGTGCCAGTAGCCGGAGGGACAGGGTCTATGGCTACACCTTC
CASSRRDRVYGYTF